The 19 T cell receptor beta chains listed next were all sequenced from one sample in a study of T cell responses to AZD1222 COVID-19 vaccine. The data were produced by immunoSEQ multiplex PCR, yet TCRdb's version contains in-frame clones alone and is incomplete. The table has some 120,000 clones, 80% to 95% seen once. Sequencing used peripheral blood, obtained on day 0 of AZD1222 vaccination. All receptors come from an adult in good health.

The chain is built from TRBV30 and TRBJ1-2, with D possibly being TRBD1 (5 bases). V lost 5 bases and J lost 4, with 11 bases in between. Germline CDR1 and CDR2: GTSNPN and SVGIG (reference sequence). The CDR3 is 12 amino acids. The CDR3: CAWSRVGYGYTF. CDR3 bases: TGTGCCTGGTCCAGGGTTGGCTATGGCTACACCTTC.

This clone was recorded once. The chain has TRBV6-1 and TRBJ2-7, with D unresolved. Trimming shortened V by 1 base and J by 6 bases, and 10 bases separated the two germline ends. This CDR3 has 13 amino acids. Per the germline V gene, CDR1 is MNHNS and CDR2 is SASEGT. The CDR3 is CASSEVLGSEQYF. Here the CDR3 DNA reads TGTGCCAGCAGTGAAGTATTAGGAAGCGAGCAGTACTTC.

The V gene is TRBV5-5, the J gene TRBJ1-4, with D perhaps matching TRBD1 (5 bases). V lost 4 bases and J lost 4, with 20 bases in between. CDR3 length: 17 residues. The germline V gene encodes CDR1 SGHKS and CDR2 YYEKEE (reference sequence). CDR3 bases: TGTGCCAGCAGCGCCCCTAGGGCAGGGACGAATAATGAAAAACTGTTTTTT. Protein: CASSAPRAGTNNEKLFF.

This chain links TRBV27 with TRBJ2-5, with D possibly TRBD2 on 7 matching bases. The CDR3 spans 16 residues. The germline V gene encodes CDR1 MNHEY and CDR2 SMNVEV (reference sequence). With 1 base removed from V and 1 base from J, the gap between germline ends came to 13 bases. The CDR3 sequence is CASSLFWGGRQETQYF. CDR3 bases: TGTGCCAGCAGTTTATTTTGGGGGGGGCGCCAAGAGACCCAGTACTTC.

The chain is built from TRBV27 and TRBJ2-5; TRBD1 matches 8 bases. Germline trimming cut 5 bases from V and 2 bases from J; bases unmatched to any gene: 7. The CDR3 length is 15 residues. Germline V lookup: CDR1 MNHEY, CDR2 SMNVEV (reference sequence). DNA for the CDR3: TGTGCCAGCAGTCCGGGGACAGGCCAACAAGAGACCCAGTACTTC. As protein: CASSPGTGQQETQYF.

The chain employs TRBV29-1 and TRBJ1-5; D remains unclear. Trimming left V 7 bases short and J 0 bases short, with 10 bases between. The CDR3 has 13 amino acids. From germline, CDR1 is SQVTM and CDR2 ANQGSEA. CDR3 loop: CSAGRDSNQPQHF. In nucleotides, the CDR3 is TGCAGCGCTGGACGGGATAGCAATCAGCCCCAGCATTTT. Based on the CDR3 plus reference TRBV29-1 and TRBJ1-5, the full variable domain is SAVISQKPSRDICQRGTSLTIQCQVDSQVTMMFWYRQQPGQSLTLIATANQGSEATYESGFVIDKFPISRPNLTFSTLTVSNMSPEDSSIYLCSAGRDSNQPQHFGDGTRLSIL.

The rearrangement links TRBV19 to TRBJ2-3; TRBD1 agrees at 7 bases. The CDR3 consists of 16 residues. Germline V gene data show CDR1 as LNHDA and CDR2 as SQIVND (reference sequence). Germline trimming cut 4 bases from V and 3 bases from J; bases unmatched to any gene: 10. CDR3 protein: CASSTRDRANTDTQYF. For the CDR3, the DNA is TGTGCCAGTAGTACCCGCGACAGGGCGAATACAGATACGCAGTATTTT.

This clone was observed once. The gene calls are TRBV7-3 and TRBJ1-1, with 7 bases lining up with TRBD1. The CDR3 spans 13 residues. V lost 5 bases, J lost 5 bases, and 5 bases stayed unmatched. Per germline, CDR1 SGHTA and CDR2 FQGTGA. The CDR3 nucleotides read TGTGCCAGCAGCCATGGGACAGCAACTGAAGCTTTCTTT. This sequence encodes CASSHGTATEAFF.

The chain uses TRBV9 and TRBJ2-7, with TRBD2 identical over 8 bases. Germline CDR1 is SGDLS and CDR2 is YYNGEE. The CDR3 consists of 16 residues. V shed 4 bases and J 3 bases; nucleotides not matched to a gene: 12. CDR3 amino acids: CASSSGGGSLNYEQYF. CDR3 in DNA: TGTGCCAGCAGCTCCGGGGGGGGAAGTTTAAACTACGAGCAGTACTTC. Using reference TRBV9 and TRBJ2-7 for the parts outside the CDR3, the full variable domain is DSGVTQTPKHLITATGQRVTLRCSPRSGDLSVYWYQQSLDQGLQFLIQYYNGEERAKGNILERFSAQQFPDLHSELNLSSLELGDSALYFCASSSGGGSLNYEQYFGPGTRLTVT.

This clone occurred once. The chain has TRBV5-1 and TRBJ1-1; possible D gene TRBD1, 6 bases. Trimming shortened V by 0 bases and J by 7 bases, and 16 bases separated the two germline ends. Germline lookup yields CDR1 SGHRS and CDR2 YFSETQ. The CDR3 contains 15 residues. The CDR3 sequence: CASSLEGRGPGEAFF. CDR3 bases: TGCGCCAGCAGCTTGGAAGGTCGGGGGCCAGGTGAAGCTTTCTTT.

A note on this clone: Other DNA sequences in this specimen translate into the identical CDR3. The rearrangement links TRBV7-9 to TRBJ2-3; tentatively, D is TRBD1 or TRBD2 (6 bases each). CDR1 is SEHNR and CDR2 is FQNEAQ in the germline V gene (reference sequence). The CDR3 loop spans 13 amino acids. V shed 5 bases and J shed 6 bases, with 12 bases lying between them. CDR3 DNA sequence: TGTGCCAGCAGCCTCCGAGGGGGGGATACGCAGTATTTT. This gives the protein CASSLRGGDTQYF.

The rearrangement links TRBV6-5 to TRBJ1-6; no firm D call. CDR1 is MNHEY, CDR2 SVGAGI, per germline. The CDR3 runs 14 residues. V lost 3 bases and J lost 10, with 13 bases in between. CDR3 coding DNA: TGTGCCAGCAGTTATCTGCAGAGTCGATCACCCCTCCACTTT. Its translation: CASSYLQSRSPLHF.

The chain employs TRBV28 and TRBJ2-7; perhaps TRBD2 as D (5 bases). Trimming removed 2 bases at V and 2 bases at J, with 10 bases between. The length of the CDR3 is 14 residues. Germline CDR1 is MDHEN and CDR2 is SYDVKM. The CDR3 sequence is CASSLRGRAYEQYF. The CDR3 nucleotides are TGTGCCAGCAGTTTAAGAGGGCGAGCCTACGAGCAGTACTTC.

This chain links TRBV7-9 with TRBJ2-7; 8 bases align to TRBD1. This CDR3 is built from 14 residues. Germline assignment: CDR1 SEHNR and CDR2 FQNEAQ (reference sequence). V dropped 7 bases and J dropped 0; count of bases not matched to a gene: 5. This CDR3 reads CASKGQANSYEQYF. The CDR3 DNA reads TGTGCCAGCAAGGGACAGGCAAACTCCTACGAGCAGTACTTC.

This clone came up once. V gene TRBV6-1 combines with J gene TRBJ1-2, with D perhaps TRBD1 (5 bases). V lost 0 bases to trimming and J lost 4 bases, with 18 bases between them. The CDR3 sequence is 17 residues long. The germline V gene has CDR1 MNHNS and CDR2 SASEGT. CDR3 sequence (DNA): TGTGCCAGCAGTGAAGCCGTCCCGTCGGGGCCTAGCTATGGCTACACCTTC. Translating it yields CASSEAVPSGPSYGYTF.

In DNA, the CDR3 is TGTGCCAGCACCATCGTGAACACCGGGGAGCTGTTTTTT. It codes for CASTIVNTGELFF. The genes are TRBV6-5 and TRBJ2-2; D uncertain. The CDR3 length is 13 residues. V lost 7 bases and J lost 1, with 7 bases in between. From germline, CDR1 is MNHEY and CDR2 SVGAGI.

CDR3 sequence: CASSLLGRGLDNEQFF. In DNA, the CDR3 is TGTGCCAGCAGCTTACTCGGCAGGGGGCTTGACAATGAGCAGTTCTTC. The chain couples TRBV5-6 to TRBJ2-1, with 8 positions matching TRBD1. Looked up from germline, CDR1 is SGHDT and CDR2 is YYEEEE. The junction had 9 bases not matched to a gene; V was cut back by 2 bases and J by 5 bases. The CDR3 extends over 16 amino acids.

CDR3 loop: CASSYFRGTTGELFF. CDR3 coding DNA: TGTGCCAGCAGTTACTTTAGGGGTACCACCGGGGAGCTGTTTTTT. The gene calls are TRBV6-5 and TRBJ2-2, with a possible D match to TRBD1 (5 bases). This CDR3 is 15 amino acids long. Trimming removed 1 base at V and 4 bases at J, with 10 bases between. Germline values: CDR1 MNHEY, CDR2 SVGAGI.

This chain links TRBV11-3 with TRBJ2-2; 9 bases agree with TRBD2. V lost 5 bases and J lost 6; bases outside the gene matches: 7. This CDR3 is built from 15 residues. CDR1 is SGHNT and CDR2 is YENEEA in the germline V gene. The CDR3 DNA is TGTGCCAGCAGCCCTCTCGGGACTAGCCCCGGGGAGCTGTTTTTT. Protein: CASSPLGTSPGELFF.